These 21 T cell receptor beta chains share one sample of origin, sequenced in a study of regulatory T cells in long-lasting Graves disease. The time point: newly diagnosed GD, antithyroid drugs for less than 3 months. Following extraction of RNA from PBMCs, that RNA was used to make the TCR library. Arm-PCR of CDR3 regions and iRepertoire HTBI primers were the basis on which TCR beta libraries were built. TCRdb ran MiXCR on the multiplex PCR reads and lists one entry per CDR3 protein. The sample has approximately 470,000 distinct CDR3 sequences; roughly 17% are singletons. These data were also filed under a second study, of T cells in Graves' hyperthyroidism and ophthalmopathy.

Sequences were derived from peripheral blood mononuclear cells (PBMCs), sampled at new diagnosis, from a patient treated with antithyroid drugs. These TCRs come from a man aged 35 to 55 with Graves disease.

The chain carries TRBV6-2 or TRBV6-3 and TRBJ2-1; TRBD2 matches at 8 bases. The germline gives CDR1 MNHEY, CDR2 SVGEGT. V lost 5 bases to trimming and J lost 4 bases; unmatched junction nucleotides: 7. The CDR3 has 15 residues. CDR3 amino acids: CASSKTSGAYNEQFF. CDR3 DNA sequence: TGTGCCAGCAGTAAAACTAGCGGAGCGTACAATGAGCAGTTCTTC.

This clonotype was seen repeatedly, ten times or more. The chain has TRBV5-1 and TRBJ2-7, with 8 bases lining up with TRBD1. CDR1 is SGHRS and CDR2 is YFSETQ in the germline V gene. The ends lost 2 bases at V and 0 bases at J; junction bases unmatched: 4. The CDR3 loop spans 15 amino acids. The CDR3 sequence is CASSLGQGRSYEQYF. The CDR3 DNA is TGCGCCAGCAGCTTAGGACAGGGACGCTCCTACGAGCAGTACTTC.

The chain has TRBV29-1 and TRBJ2-1; D is uncertain. The germline V gene has CDR1 SQVTM and CDR2 ANQGSEA. Trimming pared 6 bases from V and 10 bases from J, leaving 10 bases between. CDR3 size: 10 residues. Here the CDR3 DNA reads TGCAGCGTGGTATCAGTGGAGCAGTTCTTC. Translated, it gives CSVVSVEQFF.

This clonotype was counted a few times. The chain links TRBV5-6 to TRBJ1-5; TRBD1 might be the D (5 bases). The CDR3 contains 14 residues. Germline V gene data show CDR1 as SGHDT and CDR2 as YYEEEE. V lost 4 bases to trimming and J lost 3 bases, with 11 bases between them. In DNA form, the CDR3 reads TGTGCCAGCAGCCATGGACACGACAATCAGCCCCAGCATTTT. This gives the protein CASSHGHDNQPQHF. The variable domain in full, completed from reference TRBV5-6 and TRBJ1-5, reads DAGVTQSPTHLIKTRGQQVTLRCSPKSGHDTVSWYQQALGQGPQFIFQYYEEEERQRGNFPDRFSGHQFPNYSSELNVNALLLGDSALYLCASSHGHDNQPQHFGDGTRLSIL.

This clonotype was detected many times. J is TRBJ1-1 and V is TRBV20-1; D not certain. The CDR3 covers 16 residues. Trimming removed 0 bases at V and 4 bases at J, with 18 bases between. Germline lookup yields CDR1 DFQATT and CDR2 SNEGSKA (reference sequence). The CDR3 spells CSARDATRSWGTEAFF. The CDR3 nucleotides read TGCAGTGCTAGAGATGCAACTCGCTCCTGGGGCACTGAAGCTTTCTTT.

This clonotype appeared many times. V gene TRBV11-3 combines with J gene TRBJ2-2; tentatively, D is TRBD2 (6 bases). Germline CDR1 SGHNT, CDR2 YENEEA. The CDR3 consists of 16 residues. Trimming stripped 3 bases from V and 0 bases from J, with 11 bases between. The CDR3 is CASSFSLAANTGELFF. The CDR3 nucleotides read TGTGCCAGCAGCTTCTCACTAGCAGCGAACACCGGGGAGCTGTTTTTT.

This clonotype was seen ten or more times. This chain links TRBV5-1 with TRBJ2-2, with 11 nucleotides matching TRBD2. From germline, CDR1 is SGHRS and CDR2 YFSETQ. V lost 4 bases to trimming and J lost 7 bases; unmatched junction nucleotides: 6. The CDR3 is 15 amino acids. CDR3 loop: CASSHLAGGDGELFF. Written as DNA, the CDR3 is TGCGCCAGCAGCCATCTAGCGGGAGGAGACGGGGAGCTGTTTTTT. The whole variable domain, filled in from reference TRBV5-1 and TRBJ2-2, reads KAGVTQTPRYLIKTRGQQVTLSCSPISGHRSVSWYQQTPGQGLQFLFEYFSETQRNKGNFPGRFSGRQFSNSRSEMNVSTLELGDSALYLCASSHLAGGDGELFFGEGSRLTVL.

In its sample, this clonotype was seen many times. The chain is built from TRBV12-3 or TRBV12-4 and TRBJ2-7; D remains unclear. The CDR3 is 16 amino acids. The ends were cut back, 0 bases at V and 7 bases at J, with 19 bases in the middle. CDR3 residues: CASSLARYDCVQEQYF. DNA of the CDR3: TGTGCCAGCAGTTTAGCGCGCTACGATTGCGTGCAGGAGCAGTACTTC.

This clonotype has ten or more counts. This chain links TRBV6-1 with TRBJ2-7; D is uncertain. Germline values: CDR1 MNHNS, CDR2 SASEGT. The V gene lost 6 bases and the J gene lost 1 base, with 10 bases spanning the gap. CDR3 length equals 13 residues. CDR3 coding DNA: TGTGCCAGCAGGGTGGGCTCTTCCTACGAGCAGTACTTC. It translates to CASRVGSSYEQYF.

This clonotype has a count of ten or more. V and J are TRBV7-2 and TRBJ2-3; D is uncertain. The germline V gene encodes CDR1 SGHTA and CDR2 FQGNSA. Trimming removed 4 bases at V and 3 bases at J, with 8 bases between. The CDR3 consists of 13 residues. The CDR3 loop reads CASSSQVTDTQYF. The CDR3 nucleotides read TGTGCCAGCAGCTCGCAGGTTACAGATACGCAGTATTTT.

This clonotype showed up just a few times. The chain links TRBV20-1 to TRBJ2-4; tentatively, D is TRBD2 (5 bases). The germline V gene encodes CDR1 DFQATT and CDR2 SNEGSKA (reference sequence). The CDR3 extends over 15 amino acids. Trimming pared 0 bases from V and 3 bases from J, leaving 12 bases between. CDR3 coding DNA: TGCAGTGCTAGAGATTTGTCCGCGGGCAAAAACATTCAGTACTTC. Its translation: CSARDLSAGKNIQYF.

This clonotype was seen many times. V and J are TRBV28 and TRBJ2-2; 13 positions agree with TRBD2. Trimming cost V 2 bases and J 5 bases; bases outside gene matches: 2. The length of the CDR3 is 16 residues. Germline assignment: CDR1 MDHEN and CDR2 SYDVKM. This CDR3 is CASSLGLAGATGELFF. The CDR3 region has the DNA TGTGCCAGCAGTTTAGGACTAGCGGGAGCTACCGGGGAGCTGTTTTTT.

At least ten counts were recorded for this clonotype. The chain joins TRBV2 to TRBJ1-2, with no clear D. CDR1 is SNHLY, CDR2 FYNNEI, per germline. Trimming took 3 bases from V and 4 from J, leaving 12 bases between them. This CDR3 spans 14 amino acids. The CDR3 loop is CASSDPRRSYGYTF. CDR3 in DNA: TGTGCCAGCAGTGATCCCCGACGAAGCTATGGCTACACCTTC.

This clonotype was seen at least ten times. DNA of the CDR3: TGTGCCAGCCTTCAACAGGGGGCTCGGAGCAATCAGCCCCAGCATTTT. This codes for CASLQQGARSNQPQHF. This chain uses TRBV6-1 with TRBJ1-5; TRBD1 aligns across 9 bases. Trimming cost V 8 bases and J 1 base; bases outside gene matches: 9. From germline, CDR1 is MNHNS and CDR2 SASEGT. The CDR3 contains 16 residues.

This clonotype showed up many times. This sequence joins TRBV15 and TRBJ2-1; D not resolved. The CDR3 covers 13 residues. CDR1 and CDR2 from the germline V gene are LNHNV and YYDKDF (reference sequence). V was cut by 0 bases and J by 8 bases, with 8 bases left in between. The CDR3 DNA sequence: TGTGCCACCAGCAGAGATTTAGCCTATGAGCAGTTCTTC. Amino acid sequence: CATSRDLAYEQFF.

As to this clonotype: This probably arose from a read error, given a far larger clone one base away. CDR3 DNA sequence: TGTGCCAGCAGTTTACTAGTGGGAGCGGGAGATACGCAGTATTTT. Its translation: CASSLLVGAGDTQYF. The J gene is TRBJ2-3, the V gene TRBV27; maybe TRBD2 (6 bases). The CDR3 is 15 residues long. The V and J ends lost 2 bases and 5 bases respectively, with 14 bases between them. The germline CDR1 and CDR2 sequences are MNHEY and SMNVEV (reference sequence).

This clonotype is a singleton in its sample. A much larger clonotype is one base distant, so this may be a read error. It is likely a read error, because the conserved phenylalanine at the end of the CDR3 is missing. The chain carries TRBV5-1 and TRBJ2-3, with no clear D. The V end was cut by 5 bases, the J end by 2 bases, with 12 bases between. Germline V gene sequence: CDR1 SGHRS, CDR2 YFSETQ. CDR3 size: 14 residues. The CDR3 nucleotides read TGCGCCAGCAGTTCCTCATTATACACAGATACGCAGTATTCT. This sequence encodes CASSSSLYTDTQYS.

This clonotype was seen at least ten times. V and J are TRBV7-3 and TRBJ2-3; no clear D. V lost 6 bases, J lost 0 bases, and 13 bases lay in between. The CDR3 extends over 15 amino acids. Per the germline V gene, CDR1 is SGHTA and CDR2 is FQGTGA. The CDR3 sequence is CASSKQSSSTDTQYF. CDR3 bases: TGTGCCAGCAGTAAACAGAGCTCTAGCACAGATACGCAGTATTTT. The full variable domain, its missing parts supplied by reference TRBV7-3 and TRBJ2-3, is GAGVSQTPSNKVTEKGKYVELRCDPISGHTALYWYRQSLGQGPEFLIYFQGTGAADDSGLPNDRFFAVRPEGSVSTLKIQRTERGDSAVYLCASSKQSSSTDTQYFGPGTRLTVL.

This clonotype appeared many times. The V and J genes are TRBV12-3 or TRBV12-4 and TRBJ2-7, with a weak D call TRBD2 (5 bases). The CDR3 consists of 13 residues. V was pared by 2 bases and J by 6 bases, with 11 bases between. CDR3 nucleotides: TGTGCCAGCAGTTTATCTCTAGCAGTCGAGCAGTACTTC. This gives the protein CASSLSLAVEQYF.

This clonotype was seen a few times. This clone may be a read error of a much larger clone one base away. V usage is TRBV28 and J usage is TRBJ2-1; a possible D gene is TRBD2 (5 bases). Germline lookup yields CDR1 MDHEN and CDR2 SYDVKM. V was clipped by 11 bases and J by 2 bases, with 13 bases between them. The CDR3 covers 13 residues. CDR3 sequence (DNA): TGTGCCTGCGAGGGCCCCCCCTACAATGAGCAGTTCTTC. Translated: CACEGPPYNEQFF.

The chain couples TRBV20-1 to TRBJ1-4; 7 bases line up with TRBD1. This CDR3 spans 13 amino acids. V lost 3 bases, J lost 8 bases, and 6 bases stayed unmatched. Germline CDR1 reads DFQATT; CDR2 reads SNEGSKA (reference sequence). CDR3 amino acids: CSASWQGGEKLFF. The CDR3 nucleotides read TGCAGTGCTAGTTGGCAGGGGGGGGAAAAACTGTTTTTT.